The clone carrying this T cell receptor (beta chain) was seen ten or more times. Its antigen is currently unknown. Arm-PCR of CDR3 regions with iRepertoire HTBI primers generated TCR beta libraries. TCRdb re-derived calls from the multiplex PCR reads in MiXCR, one entry per CDR3 protein. Among fewer than 650,000 distinct CDR3 sequences listed, roughly a sixth were seen once. The time point was: newly diagnosed GD, antithyroid drugs for less than 3 months. Extracted RNA from PBMCs served as the source of the TCR library. These data come from a study of regulatory T cells in long-lasting Graves disease. Study-wide results and caveats: It was possible that the small sample size reduced accuracy.

Trimming stripped 5 bases from V and 5 bases from J, with 15 bases between. Germline CDR1 and CDR2: SGHTA and FQGNSA. The CDR3 sequence is 14 residues long. This sample was shared with a second study, whose subject was T cells in Graves' hyperthyroidism and ophthalmopathy. That study adds: Diagnosis rested on symptoms, serum thyroxine and TRAb, thyroid ultrasound, and orbital computed tomography. Also found in blood were most expanded thyroid clonotypes above 0.001.

V and J are TRBV7-2 and TRBJ1-1; the D gene is possibly TRBD1 (5 bases). The material sequenced was peripheral blood mononuclear cells (PBMCs), taken at new diagnosis, from a patient treated with antithyroid drugs. This sequence was found in a man aged 18 to 30 with Graves disease. CDR3 in amino acids: CASSPFEGRTEAFF. In DNA, the CDR3 is TGTGCCAGCAGCCCCTTTGAGGGGAGAACTGAAGCTTTCTTT.